The clone carrying this TCR beta chain was picked up many times. Germline CDR1 and CDR2: MNHEY and SVGAGI. The ends lost 5 bases at V and 5 bases at J; junction bases unmatched: 6. This CDR3 comprises 14 residues. The record originates from a study of Graves' ophthalmopathy and Graves' hyperthyroidism. RNA served as the template for amplifying TCR beta CDR3 regions. HTBI-primed first-round RT-PCR preceded second-round multiplex PCR. TCRdb fed the multiplex PCR reads into MiXCR, producing one record per CDR3 protein. Of roughly 500,000 distinct CDR3 sequences in the sample, approximately 15% are singletons; the top ten hold around 9.8%.

The chain recombines TRBV6-5 with TRBJ1-1; 9 bases are shared with TRBD1. Sequencing used blood. The receptor was isolated from a woman in her 30s with Graves' ophthalmopathy. The CDR3 region is CASSRQGVETEAFF. The DNA of the CDR3 is TGTGCCAGCAGTAGACAGGGGGTAGAAACTGAAGCTTTCTTT.